This T cell receptor (beta chain) was profiled in a study of identical twins. Template switching added a universal primer site, and cDNA bore unique molecular identifiers. TCRdb processed the 5' RACE reads anew with MiXCR; each CDR3 protein has one entry. The sample includes a few hundred thousand distinct CDR3 sequences, 8.5% to 10% of them seen just once. V lost 3 bases to trimming and J lost 2 bases; unmatched junction nucleotides: 4. Germline V gene lookup returns CDR1 SQVTM and CDR2 ANQGSEA. The CDR3 is 13 amino acids. Notes on this clonotype: Its antigen is as yet unknown.

General study points: Models underestimated TCR alpha sharing (out-of-frame) in monozygotic twins. Conclusions relied on cross-sectional statistical analysis, not following the same donors. Insertions were fewer in abundant cord blood beta clonotypes, whereas memory repertoires showed none of this pattern.

V usage is TRBV29-1 and J usage is TRBJ2-7; 7 nucleotides agree with TRBD1. The sequencing sample was made of naive T cells sorted from blood. The receptor was isolated from a woman in her fifties or sixties in good health. CDR3 sequence reads: CSVEPGGTYEQYF. The CDR3 DNA reads TGCAGCGTTGAGCCAGGGGGAACCTACGAGCAGTACTTC.